These 14 T cell receptor beta chains originate from one sample sequenced in a study of cytomegalovirus exposure and HLA in healthy donors. In the PCR, 60 Vbeta and 13 Jbeta primers were used. Only in-frame clones appear in the TCRdb table, and some are missing; sequencing was by immunoSEQ multiplex PCR. This table holds about 160,000 clones, around 80% found once. The specimen was PBMCs. These TCRs come from a man between 35 and 55 years old in good health and CMV-seronegative.

The V and J genes are TRBV9 and TRBJ1-3, with D perhaps matching TRBD1 (5 bases). Trimming shortened V by 0 bases and J by 1 base, and 14 bases separated the two germline ends. The CDR3 loop spans 17 amino acids. The germline gives CDR1 SGDLS, CDR2 YYNGEE. CDR3 DNA: TGTGCCAGCAGCGTAGGACGCACAGGCGAATCTGGAAACACCATATATTTT. Translating gives CASSVGRTGESGNTIYF.

The chain carries TRBV5-1 and TRBJ1-4, with D possibly being TRBD1 (5 bases). Trimming took 3 bases from V and 7 from J, leaving 19 bases between them. CDR3 length: 16 amino acids. From germline, CDR1 is SGHRS and CDR2 YFSETQ. For the CDR3, the DNA is TGCGCCAGCAGCTCGGGCCCGGGGGTTGATGGTGAAAAACTGTTTTTT. It translates to CASSSGPGVDGEKLFF.

The rearrangement joins TRBV27 to TRBJ1-2, with 10 bases aligning to TRBD1. The V and J ends lost 5 bases and 8 bases, in that order; junction bases with no gene match: 8. The CDR3 is made up of 14 amino acids. Germline CDR1 and CDR2: MNHEY and SMNVEV (reference sequence). The CDR3 region has the DNA TGTGCCAGCAGTCCTGGGACAGGGGTAGGCGGCTACACCTTC. Protein product: CASSPGTGVGGYTF.

V and J are TRBV19 and TRBJ1-1; 7 bases align to TRBD1. The junction had 11 bases not matched to a gene; V was cut back by 5 bases and J by 8 bases. The CDR3 has 14 residues. Looked up from germline, CDR1 is LNHDA and CDR2 is SQIVND (reference sequence). In DNA form, the CDR3 reads TGTGCCAGTAGTGCCCGGGGACAGATGGTAGAAGCTTTCTTT. Translating it yields CASSARGQMVEAFF. The full variable domain, with the rest looked up from reference TRBV19 and TRBJ1-1, is DGGITQSPKYLFRKEGQNVTLSCEQNLNHDAMYWYRQDPGQGLRLIYYSQIVNDFQKGDIAEGYSVSREKKESFPLTVTSAQKNPTAFYLCASSARGQMVEAFFGQGTRLTVV.

J is TRBJ1-2 and V is TRBV28, with 8 positions matching TRBD1. V shed 2 bases and J 5 bases; nucleotides not matched to a gene: 7. Germline CDR1 reads MDHEN; CDR2 reads SYDVKM. The CDR3 runs to 15 residues. CDR3 nucleotide sequence: TGTGCCAGCAGTTTAGCCGGGACAGGCGAATATGGCTACACCTTC. The encoded protein is CASSLAGTGEYGYTF.

The CDR3 loop reads CASSKYQTGKGTEAFF. The CDR3 nucleotides are TGTGCCAGCAGCAAATATCAGACAGGGAAGGGAACTGAAGCTTTCTTT. The chain joins TRBV5-4 to TRBJ1-1; 7 bases match TRBD1. With V trimmed by 4 bases and J by 5 bases, 14 bases remained unmatched. The CDR3 runs to 16 residues. Per germline, CDR1 SGHNT and CDR2 YYREEE (reference sequence).

This clone was picked up a small number of times. This chain links TRBV6-6 with TRBJ1-4; perhaps TRBD1 as D (5 bases). The ends were cut back, 7 bases at V and 8 bases at J, with 20 bases in the middle. In germline, CDR1 is MNHNY, CDR2 SVGAGI (reference sequence). CDR3 length: 15 residues. In DNA form, the CDR3 reads TGTGCCAGCAACATCGCCCTCGGGGGGGAGGAAAAACTGTTTTTT. This gives the protein CASNIALGGEEKLFF.

V is TRBV21-1 and J is TRBJ1-1; TRBD1 reflects the table's D call only, with no check against the DNA. TRBV21-1 is a documented pseudogene. The CDR3 totals 13 residues. CDR3 residues: CASSDVTGAEAFF. CDR3 in DNA: TGTGCCAGCAGCGATGTGACAGGGGCAGAAGCTTTCTTT.

V and J are TRBV7-2 and TRBJ1-3, with 7 bases matching TRBD1. The CDR3 is 15 residues long. The V gene's germline CDR1 is SGHTA and CDR2 FQGNSA. With 0 bases clipped from V and 6 bases from J, the junction kept 5 bases outside the gene matches. For the CDR3, the DNA is TGTGCCAGCAGCTTAGCCAGAGACAGGGTAAACACCATATATTTT. Its translation is CASSLARDRVNTIYF. The full variable domain, with the rest looked up from reference TRBV7-2 and TRBJ1-3, is GAGVSQSPSNKVTEKGKDVELRCDPISGHTALYWYRQSLGQGLEFLIYFQGNSAPDKSGLPSDRFSAERTGGSVSTLTIQRTQQEDSAVYLCASSLARDRVNTIYFGEGSWLTVV.

A single count supports this clone. This chain links TRBV7-2 with TRBJ2-2; 7 nucleotides line up with TRBD2. J lost 7 bases, V lost 5 bases, and 7 bases had no gene match. The germline V gene encodes CDR1 SGHTA and CDR2 FQGNSA. The CDR3 is 14 amino acids. The CDR3 DNA sequence: TGTGCCAGCAGCCCTGGGAGCGGGATCGGGGAGCTGTTTTTT. It encodes CASSPGSGIGELFF.

The V gene is TRBV5-6, the J gene TRBJ1-6, with D possibly matching TRBD1 (6 bases). The CDR3 has 15 residues. Germline V CDR1 and CDR2: SGHDT, YYEEEE. V lost 0 bases, J lost 9 bases, and 13 bases lay in between. The CDR3 loop reads CASSLEQGDSSPLHF. Here the CDR3 DNA reads TGTGCCAGCAGCTTGGAACAGGGTGACAGTTCACCCCTCCACTTT.

This clone was seen a few times. The chain links TRBV28 to TRBJ1-1, with D perhaps TRBD1 (5 bases). V lost 2 bases, J lost 4 bases, and 14 bases lay in between. Germline-derived CDR1 and CDR2 are MDHEN and SYDVKM. The CDR3 extends over 15 amino acids. In DNA, the CDR3 is TGTGCCAGCAGTTTACCCCGCCGGGGGGGCACTGAAGCTTTCTTT. It yields the protein CASSLPRRGGTEAFF.

V gene TRBV11-2 combines with J gene TRBJ2-3, with 10 bases that match TRBD2. From germline, CDR1 is SGHAT and CDR2 FQNNGV. The junction had 3 bases not matched to a gene; V was cut back by 5 bases and J by 1 base. CDR3 size: 15 residues. CDR3 bases: TGTGCCAGCAGCGAAGGGACTAGCGGCACAGATACGCAGTATTTT. Translating gives CASSEGTSGTDTQYF.

The rearrangement links TRBV2 to TRBJ2-5, with D possibly matching TRBD1 (6 bases). The germline V gene has CDR1 SNHLY and CDR2 FYNNEI. Trimming removed 5 bases from V and 5 bases from J, with 12 bases in between. The CDR3 length is 13 residues. The CDR3 sequence is CASSRGNFETQYF. CDR3 bases: TGTGCCAGCAGTAGGGGGAATTTCGAGACCCAGTACTTC.